This T cell receptor beta chain came from a study of cytomegalovirus exposure and HLA in healthy donors. Study-wide results and limits: Per published accounts, TCR beta sequences correctly predicted the HLA-A and HLA-B alleles of most subjects. Follow-up analysis later connected one missense variant in DCLRE1C with trimming of TCR beta V- and J-genes.

The germline V gene encodes CDR1 SNHLY and CDR2 FYNNEI. J was trimmed by 0 bases and V by 6 bases; bases with no gene match: 4. The CDR3 contains 14 residues. About this clone itself: Its antigen remains unknown.

The PCR employed 60 Vbeta primers together with 13 Jbeta primers. Assay: immunoSEQ multiplex PCR; the TCRdb copy retains only in-frame clones and omits some. The specimen's table records about 170,000 clones. Those who donated were healthy bone marrow donors. Specimen: PBMCs. The chain joins TRBV2 to TRBJ2-7; 8 positions match TRBD2. The source is a woman in her late teens or twenties in good health and CMV-seropositive. CDR3 nucleotide sequence: TGTGCCAGCAGGTACGGGAGGGACTCCTACGAGCAGTACTTC. This codes for CASRYGRDSYEQYF. The complete variable domain, with remaining parts taken from reference TRBV2 and TRBJ2-7, reads EPEVTQTPSHQVTQMGQEVILRCVPISNHLYFYWYRQILGQKVEFLVSFYNNEISEKSEIFDDQFSVERPDGSNFTLKIRSTKLEDSAMYFCASRYGRDSYEQYFGPGTRLTVT.